This TCR beta chain came from a study of cytomegalovirus exposure and HLA in healthy donors. Study-wide results and caveats: The authors later linked a missense DCLRE1C variant to TCR beta V- and J-gene trimming. Being productive about 90% or about 30% of the time was typical of most TCR beta V segments in an earlier analysis.

For this clone: The antigen is unknown.

This PCR relied on a set of 60 Vbeta primers and 13 Jbeta primers. TCRdb keeps only in-frame clones here, not all; method: immunoSEQ multiplex PCR. This sample yields 150,000 to 200,000 clones, of which approximately 77% are seen a single time; more than 2.5% belongs to the top ten. With 3 bases removed from V and 6 bases from J, the gap between germline ends came to 21 bases. CDR1 is MGHRA, CDR2 YSYEKL, per germline. The CDR3 length is 16 residues. The material sequenced was PBMCs. This TCR was sampled from a female donor in good health and CMV-seronegative. The chain employs TRBV4-1 and TRBJ2-7; TRBD2 is a possible D gene (5 bases). CDR3 in amino acids: CASSQDSSLPLSEQYF. DNA of the CDR3: TGCGCCAGCAGCCAGGACTCTAGCCTGCCTTTGAGCGAGCAGTACTTC.